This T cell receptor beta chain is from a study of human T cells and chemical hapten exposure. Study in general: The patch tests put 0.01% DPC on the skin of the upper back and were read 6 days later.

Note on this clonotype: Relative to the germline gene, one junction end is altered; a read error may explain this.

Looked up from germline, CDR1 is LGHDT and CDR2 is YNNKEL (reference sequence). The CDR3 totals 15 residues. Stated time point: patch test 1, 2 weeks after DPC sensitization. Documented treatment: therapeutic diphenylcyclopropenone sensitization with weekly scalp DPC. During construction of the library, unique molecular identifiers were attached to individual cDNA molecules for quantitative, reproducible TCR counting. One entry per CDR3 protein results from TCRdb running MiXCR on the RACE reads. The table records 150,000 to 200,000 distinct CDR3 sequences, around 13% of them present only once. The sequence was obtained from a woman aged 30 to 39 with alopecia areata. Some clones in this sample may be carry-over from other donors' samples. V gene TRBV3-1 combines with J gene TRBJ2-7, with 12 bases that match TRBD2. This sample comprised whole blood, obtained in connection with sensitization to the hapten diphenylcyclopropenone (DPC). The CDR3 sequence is CASSQRLAGDYGQYF. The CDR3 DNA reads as TGTGCCAGCAGCCAAAGACTAGCGGGGGACTACGGGCAGTACTTC.